This TCR beta chain derives from a study of shared clonotypes between healthy human individuals. Genomic DNA per cell subset filled all wells of several immunoSEQ plates. Repertoires were generated with immunoSEQ multiplex PCR, while TCRdb's copy carries only in-frame clones and drops some. Of 2 million to 3 million clones in the sample, 93% are singletons; the top ten hold more than 0.35%. This CDR3 is built from 15 residues. Germline CDR1 and CDR2: SGHTA and FQGTGA. V shed 5 bases and J shed 1 base, with 9 bases lying between them. The rearrangement joins TRBV7-3 to TRBJ1-6, with D tentatively TRBD1 (6 bases). The sequenced sample consisted of naive CD4+ T cells from PBMCs. Subset meaning: CD45RA+ positively selected. The TCR comes from a man between 18 and 35 years old in good health. Some clones in this sample may be carry-over from other donors' samples. The CDR3 DNA is TGTGCCAGCAGCCTACAGGGTTCCTATAATTCACCCCTCCACTTT. Translated: CASSLQGSYNSPLHF.